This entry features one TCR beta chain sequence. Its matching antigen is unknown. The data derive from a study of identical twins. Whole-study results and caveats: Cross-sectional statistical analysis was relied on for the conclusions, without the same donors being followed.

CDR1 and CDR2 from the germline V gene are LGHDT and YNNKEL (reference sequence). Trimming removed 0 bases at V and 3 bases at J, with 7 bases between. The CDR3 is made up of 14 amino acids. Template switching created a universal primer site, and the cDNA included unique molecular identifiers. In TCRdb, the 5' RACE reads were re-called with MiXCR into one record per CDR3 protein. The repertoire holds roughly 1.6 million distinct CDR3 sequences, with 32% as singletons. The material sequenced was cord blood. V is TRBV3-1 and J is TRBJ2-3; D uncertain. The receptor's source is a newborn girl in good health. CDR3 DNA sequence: TGTGCCAGCAGCCAAGATTATGGGACAGATACGCAGTATTTT. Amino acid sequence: CASSQDYGTDTQYF.